These 15 T cell receptor beta chains were all obtained from the same sample, sequenced in a study of blood T cells in healthy people across ages. For the second PCR, which ran for about 7 to 11 cycles, a sample-barcoded 5' primer and a J-beta primer mix were used. TCRdb reprocessed the 5' RACE reads with MiXCR, giving one entry per CDR3 protein. This table has 800,000 to 1,000,000 distinct CDR3 sequences, roughly 52% appearing once. Sequenced sample: blood. The receptors stem from a man between 25 and 39 years old in good health.

The chain joins TRBV6-1 to TRBJ2-1; 7 bases are a match to TRBD1. The CDR3 spans 13 residues. CDR1 is MNHNS and CDR2 is SASEGT in the germline V gene. V shed 8 bases, J shed 4 bases, and the junction held 5 bases outside the gene matches. The CDR3 DNA is TGTGCCAGCCACGGACAGGAGTACAATGAGCAGTTCTTC. This gives the protein CASHGQEYNEQFF.

V is TRBV7-3 and J is TRBJ2-3, with TRBD1 matching over 9 bases. V lost 5 bases to trimming and J lost 5 bases; unmatched junction nucleotides: 11. The CDR3 loop spans 16 amino acids. In germline, CDR1 is SGHTA, CDR2 FQGTGA. CDR3 nucleotide sequence: TGTGCCAGCAGCGGCGGGACAGGGACTTCGTTAGATACGCAGTATTTT. This gives the protein CASSGGTGTSLDTQYF.

V and J are TRBV27 and TRBJ2-3; 8 bases fit TRBD1. The length of the CDR3 is 14 residues. V trimming: 5 bases; J trimming: 6 bases; junction bases outside the gene matches: 7. Per the germline V gene, CDR1 is MNHEY and CDR2 is SMNVEV (reference sequence). CDR3 nucleotide sequence: TGTGCCAGCAGTGTCCGGACAGGGTCCGATACGCAGTATTTT. This codes for CASSVRTGSDTQYF.

This rearrangement joins TRBV4-2 to TRBJ2-2; D is unresolved. V was clipped by 1 base and J by 0 bases, with 9 bases between them. CDR1 and CDR2 from the germline V gene are LGHNA and YNFKEQ. This CDR3 has 16 amino acids. The CDR3, as DNA: TGTGCCAGCAGCCAAGCGGACGCGACGAACACCGGGGAGCTGTTTTTT. Translation: CASSQADATNTGELFF.

The chain has TRBV29-1 and TRBJ1-2, with 7 bases fitting TRBD1. V trimming: 7 bases; J trimming: 8 bases; junction bases outside the gene matches: 7. The CDR3 sequence is 11 residues long. CDR1 and CDR2 from the germline V gene are SQVTM and ANQGSEA. CDR3: CSEGTAAGYTF. The CDR3, as DNA: TGCAGCGAAGGGACAGCCGCCGGCTACACCTTC. Based on the CDR3 plus reference TRBV29-1 and TRBJ1-2, the full variable domain is SAVISQKPSRDICQRGTSLTIQCQVDSQVTMMFWYRQQPGQSLTLIATANQGSEATYESGFVIDKFPISRPNLTFSTLTVSNMSPEDSSIYLCSEGTAAGYTFGSGTRLTVV.

The rearrangement links TRBV28 to TRBJ2-7, with TRBD2 as a possible D gene (7 bases). CDR1 MDHEN and CDR2 SYDVKM come from the germline V gene. The CDR3 extends over 15 amino acids. Trimming pared 6 bases from V and 1 base from J, leaving 16 bases between. CDR3 residues: CASSSRGAGSYEQYF. The DNA for the CDR3 is TGTGCCAGCAGCTCCCGGGGGGCAGGTTCCTACGAGCAGTACTTC.

This chain uses TRBV27 with TRBJ2-1; 9 positions agree with TRBD2. CDR1 and CDR2 from the germline V gene are MNHEY and SMNVEV (reference sequence). V lost 5 bases, J lost 5 bases, and 7 bases stayed unmatched. CDR3 length: 15 residues. This CDR3 is CASSGTGLADNEQFF. CDR3 nucleotide sequence: TGTGCCAGCAGTGGTACGGGACTAGCCGACAATGAGCAGTTCTTC.

This clonotype has ten or more counts. V usage is TRBV9 and J usage is TRBJ2-3; D is ambiguous. Looked up from germline, CDR1 is SGDLS and CDR2 is YYNGEE. The length of the CDR3 is 12 residues. The germline V and J ends were trimmed by 7 bases and 3 bases, with 9 bases remaining between them. The CDR3 DNA follows: TGTGCCAGCTCTGAATCGACAGATACGCAGTATTTT. This encodes CASSESTDTQYF.

This chain joins TRBV3-1 and TRBJ2-1, with 10 nucleotides matching TRBD1. With V trimmed by 1 base and J by 15 bases, 3 bases remained unmatched. Germline V gene sequence: CDR1 LGHDT, CDR2 YNNKEL (reference sequence). The CDR3 contains 12 residues. CDR3 sequence: CASSQVGQGLFF. Here the CDR3 DNA reads TGTGCCAGCAGCCAAGTGGGACAGGGGTTGTTCTTC.

This clonotype was detected many times. The V gene is TRBV25-1, the J gene TRBJ1-2, with D tentatively TRBD1 (6 bases). Germline CDR1 is MGHDK and CDR2 is SYGVNS. With 3 bases removed from V and 6 bases from J, the gap between germline ends came to 11 bases. The CDR3 covers 13 residues. Here the CDR3 reads CASSEGGRDGYTF. CDR3 nucleotide sequence: TGTGCCAGCAGTGAGGGGGGCAGGGATGGCTACACCTTC.

This clonotype showed up just a few times. CDR3 sequence (DNA): TGCGCCAGCAGCCACGTAGAGGAAGAGACCCAGTACTTC. Translating gives CASSHVEEETQYF. This chain uses TRBV4-1 with TRBJ2-5; the D is unclear. This CDR3 is 13 amino acids long. CDR1 and CDR2 (germline): MGHRA, YSYEKL. V lost 3 bases, J lost 3 bases, and 8 bases lay in between.

V usage is TRBV11-2 and J usage is TRBJ2-1; D is undetermined. This CDR3 contains 13 residues. Germline values: CDR1 SGHAT, CDR2 FQNNGV. V was shortened by 5 bases and J by 4 bases, with 9 bases between the two germline ends. The CDR3 region has the DNA TGTGCCAGCAGCCCTGACGGATACAATGAGCAGTTCTTC. Translating gives CASSPDGYNEQFF.

This clonotype was observed a handful of times. This rearrangement joins TRBV20-1 to TRBJ2-3, with 7 bases identical to TRBD2. The CDR3 runs 19 residues. After removal of 2 bases from V and 0 bases from J, the junction contained 17 bases not matched to a gene. Germline V lookup: CDR1 DFQATT, CDR2 SNEGSKA (reference sequence). The CDR3 DNA reads TGCAGTGCTAGAACTCCTCCTAGCGGAAAGTCATCTAGCACAGATACGCAGTATTTT. This sequence encodes CSARTPPSGKSSSTDTQYF.

This clonotype was seen a few times. The J gene is TRBJ1-4, the V gene TRBV25-1; the D is unclear. The germline V gene has CDR1 MGHDK and CDR2 SYGVNS. The CDR3 consists of 15 residues. Trimming left V 0 bases short and J 3 bases short, with 8 bases between. CDR3 residues: CASSEYMSSNEKLFF. In nucleotides, the CDR3 is TGTGCCAGCAGTGAATATATGTCCTCTAATGAAAAACTGTTTTTT.

The table lists this clonotype with a few counts. This chain links TRBV4-3 with TRBJ2-3, with D possibly being TRBD2 (7 bases). The CDR3 is made up of 15 amino acids. Germline V CDR1 and CDR2: LGHNA, YSLEER. V lost 0 bases and J lost 5, with 12 bases in between. The CDR3 DNA is TGCGCCAGCAGCCAAGAAACCGGGGGGCAAGATACGCAGTATTTT. It encodes CASSQETGGQDTQYF.